This TCR beta chain was profiled in a study of T cells in Graves' hyperthyroidism and ophthalmopathy. This clonotype appeared many times. Its antigen is not known. The CDR3 is 13 amino acids. The V end lost 3 bases, the J end lost 2 bases, and 7 bases lay between the germline ends. CDR1 SGHAT and CDR2 FQNNGV come from the germline V gene. Researchers amplified the TCR beta CDR3 regions from RNA transcripts. First-round RT-PCR of the TCR CDR3 relied on the HTBI primer set. TCRdb ran MiXCR on the multiplex PCR reads and lists one entry per CDR3 protein. The repertoire consists of about 480,000 distinct CDR3 sequences, with 14% occurring once and the leading ten covering about 17%. Study observations and caveats: Model-based prediction identified ophthalmopathy a median around 6.5 months prior to its onset.

Patients counted as stable if ophthalmopathy did not develop within 18 months. Hyperthyroidism in the patients, aged 18 to 65, was newly diagnosed and under 2 months in duration. Researchers barred patients who had uncontrolled infection, other autoimmune disease, pregnancy or lactation. Sequenced material: blood. The chain employs TRBV11-2 and TRBJ1-1, with D unresolved. This TCR came from a woman aged 18-29 years with Graves' hyperthyroidism. The CDR3 protein is CASSLKRNTEAFF. Written as DNA, the CDR3 is TGTGCCAGCAGCTTGAAGCGTAACACTGAAGCTTTCTTT.